These 9 T cell receptor beta chains came from one sample sequenced in a study of human T cells and chemical hapten exposure. TCRdb independently ran MiXCR on the RACE reads; one entry per CDR3 protein. Of tens of thousands of distinct CDR3 sequences in the sample, about 9% were seen once. Time point indicated: patch test 1, 2 weeks after DPC sensitization. Specified treatment: therapeutic diphenylcyclopropenone sensitization with weekly scalp DPC. Sequenced material: whole blood, taken in connection with sensitization to the hapten diphenylcyclopropenone (DPC). The source of these receptors is a woman in her thirties or forties with alopecia areata. Some clones in this sample may be carry-over from other donors' samples.

This clonotype was seen many times. The chain has TRBV20-1 and TRBJ2-7; D possibly corresponds to TRBD2 (6 bases). Germline assignment: CDR1 DFQATT and CDR2 SNEGSKA (reference sequence). V was cut by 4 bases and J by 6 bases, with 16 bases left in between. The CDR3 is 13 residues long. The CDR3 DNA is TGCAGTGCTACCCCGGGTCCGGAGGGCGAGCAGTACTTC. Protein sequence: CSATPGPEGEQYF.

This clonotype was observed at least ten times. V gene TRBV19 combines with J gene TRBJ1-5, with 8 positions matching TRBD1. V lost 5 bases and J lost 6; bases outside the gene matches: 6. CDR3 length: 14 residues. The germline gives CDR1 LNHDA, CDR2 SQIVND (reference sequence). The chain's CDR3 is CASSSGGAGQPQHF. CDR3 sequence (DNA): TGTGCCAGTAGTTCAGGGGGCGCGGGTCAGCCCCAGCATTTT.

This clonotype occurred a few times. The chain combines TRBV28 with TRBJ1-1; 9 bases line up with TRBD1. The CDR3 loop spans 13 amino acids. Germline values: CDR1 MDHEN, CDR2 SYDVKM. The junction had 5 bases not matched to a gene; V was cut back by 7 bases and J by 5 bases. DNA for the CDR3: TGTGCCAGCACCCGGGACAGGGTAACTGAAGCTTTCTTT. This sequence encodes CASTRDRVTEAFF.

This clonotype came up a few times. This sequence joins TRBV18 and TRBJ2-2; 14 nucleotides match TRBD2. This CDR3 has 18 residues. Trimming took 3 bases from V and 2 from J; bases not matched to a gene: 5. Germline CDR1 KGHSH, CDR2 LQKENI. CDR3 sequence reads: CASSPRTSGGTNTGELFF. CDR3 in DNA: TGTGCCAGCTCACCCAGGACTAGCGGGGGGACCAACACCGGGGAGCTGTTTTTT.

This clonotype was seen many times. V and J are TRBV5-1 and TRBJ2-7, with 7 bases identical to TRBD1. The CDR3 has 14 residues. V gave up 0 bases and J gave up 3 bases; unmatched junction bases: 3. Germline loops: CDR1 SGHRS, CDR2 YFSETQ. Here the CDR3 DNA reads TGCGCCAGCAGCTTGGCAGGACAGGACTACGAGCAGTACTTC. Its translation is CASSLAGQDYEQYF. The variable domain in full, completed from reference TRBV5-1 and TRBJ2-7, reads KAGVTQTPRYLIKTRGQQVTLSCSPISGHRSVSWYQQTPGQGLQFLFEYFSETQRNKGNFPGRFSGRQFSNSRSEMNVSTLELGDSALYLCASSLAGQDYEQYFGPGTRLTVT.

The chain has TRBV20-1 and TRBJ2-5; D might be TRBD2 (5 bases). The CDR3 runs 15 residues. Trimming took off 3 bases at V and 2 bases at J, with 16 bases between the two ends. Germline V CDR1 and CDR2: DFQATT, SNEGSKA (reference sequence). The CDR3 protein is CSASISGSLQETQYF. DNA for the CDR3: TGCAGTGCTAGCATCAGCGGATCTCTTCAAGAGACCCAGTACTTC.

This clonotype was observed at least ten times. The V gene is TRBV6-2 or TRBV6-3, the J gene TRBJ2-3; D unclear. Germline CDR1 and CDR2: MNHEY and SVGEGT. Trimming removed 2 bases from V and 1 base from J, with 7 bases in between. The length of the CDR3 is 14 residues. The CDR3 here is CASSYGAGTDTQYF. CDR3 in DNA: TGTGCCAGCAGTTACGGCGCTGGCACAGATACGCAGTATTTT.

The sample holds many counts of this clonotype. The CDR3: CASSVEGEPPSLPYNEQFF. CDR3 DNA sequence: TGTGCCAGCAGCGTAGAGGGGGAACCCCCCTCCCTCCCCTACAATGAGCAGTTCTTC. The V call is TRBV9, the J call TRBJ2-1; D perhaps matches TRBD1 (6 bases). Germline V gene data show CDR1 as SGDLS and CDR2 as YYNGEE. The CDR3 has 19 amino acids. With 0 bases removed from V and 2 bases from J, the gap between germline ends came to 21 bases.

This clonotype came up many times. The V and J genes are TRBV18 and TRBJ2-7; 8 positions agree with TRBD1. The CDR3 loop spans 14 amino acids. From germline, CDR1 is KGHSH and CDR2 LQKENI. V lost 3 bases, J lost 2 bases, and 3 bases stayed unmatched. This chain's CDR3 is CASSPQTGAYEQYF. Here the CDR3 DNA reads TGTGCCAGCTCACCCCAGACAGGGGCCTACGAGCAGTACTTC.